This T cell receptor beta chain was identified during a study of cytomegalovirus exposure and HLA in healthy donors. The donors were part of the roughly 130-subject validation cohort, which stood apart from the roughly 680-subject first cohort. Findings of the study overall: Some 150 TCR beta chains were listed as cytomegalovirus-associated.

This CDR3 spans 17 amino acids. CDR1 and CDR2 from the germline V gene are SGHAT and FQNNGV. The V end lost 1 base, the J end lost 4 bases, and 17 bases lay between the germline ends. Data came from immunoSEQ multiplex PCR; TCRdb stores just in-frame clones and leaves some out. Altogether about 250,000 clones are present, 87% being singletons, with the ten largest covering approximately 2.5%. With respect to this clone: What it recognizes is unknown.

This receptor was taken from a man between 18 and 29 years old in good health and CMV-seronegative. The sequencing sample was made of PBMCs. The V and J genes are TRBV11-2 and TRBJ1-5, with D possibly being TRBD1 (5 bases). CDR3 amino acids: CASSLGLWGEKNQPQHF. The CDR3 nucleotides read TGTGCCAGCAGCTTAGGTTTATGGGGGGAGAAAAATCAGCCCCAGCATTTT.